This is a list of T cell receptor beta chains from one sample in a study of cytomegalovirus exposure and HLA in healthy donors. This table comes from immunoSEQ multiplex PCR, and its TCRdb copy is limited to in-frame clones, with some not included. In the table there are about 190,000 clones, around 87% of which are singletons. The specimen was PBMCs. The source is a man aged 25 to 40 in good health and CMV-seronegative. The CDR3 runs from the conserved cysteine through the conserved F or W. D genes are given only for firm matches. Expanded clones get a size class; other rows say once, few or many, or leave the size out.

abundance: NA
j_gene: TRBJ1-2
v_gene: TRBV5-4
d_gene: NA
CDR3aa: CASSLAYYGYTF
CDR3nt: TGTGCCAGCAGTTTGGCGTACTATGGCTACACCTTC

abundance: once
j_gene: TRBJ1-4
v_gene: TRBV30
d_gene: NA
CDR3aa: CAWRPNGGGLTEKLFF
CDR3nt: TGTGCCTGGAGGCCGAATGGTGGGGGGTTGACCGAAAAACTGTTTTTT

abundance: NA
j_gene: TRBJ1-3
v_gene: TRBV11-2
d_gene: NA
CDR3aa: CASSLYGQSSGNTIYF
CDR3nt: TGTGCCAGCAGCTTATATGGACAGAGCTCTGGAAACACCATATATTTT

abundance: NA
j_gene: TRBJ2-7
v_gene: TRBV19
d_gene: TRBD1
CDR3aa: CASRGTGGMGEQYF
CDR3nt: TGTGCCAGTAGGGGGACAGGGGGCATGGGCGAGCAGTACTTC

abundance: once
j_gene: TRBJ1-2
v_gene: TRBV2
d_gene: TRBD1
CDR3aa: CASKGGSNYGYTF
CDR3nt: TGTGCCAGCAAAGGGGGCAGTAACTATGGCTACACCTTC

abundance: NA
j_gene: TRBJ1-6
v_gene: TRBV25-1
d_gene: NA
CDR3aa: CASSSQGGYSPLHF
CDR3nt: TGTGCCAGCAGTTCCCAGGGTGGCTATTCACCCCTCCACTTT

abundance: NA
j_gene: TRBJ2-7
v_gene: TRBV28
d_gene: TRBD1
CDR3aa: CASSNNIGQGAREQYF
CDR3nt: TGTGCCAGCAGCAATAACATCGGACAGGGGGCGAGGGAGCAGTACTTC

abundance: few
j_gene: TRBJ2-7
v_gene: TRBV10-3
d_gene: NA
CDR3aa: CAISEGGYEQYF
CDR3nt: TGTGCCATCAGTGAAGGGGGCTACGAGCAGTACTTC

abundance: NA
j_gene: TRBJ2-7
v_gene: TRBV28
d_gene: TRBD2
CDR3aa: CASQTSGTYEQYF
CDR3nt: TGTGCCAGCCAGACTAGCGGAACCTACGAGCAGTACTTC

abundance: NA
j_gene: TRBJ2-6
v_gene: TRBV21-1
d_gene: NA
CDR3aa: CASSPRTGDGANVLTF
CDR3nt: TGTGCCAGCAGCCCCCGCACAGGGGATGGGGCCAACGTCCTGACTTTC

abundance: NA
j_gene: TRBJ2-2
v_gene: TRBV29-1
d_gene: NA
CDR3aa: CSVKQGFGELFF
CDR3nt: TGCAGCGTGAAACAGGGATTCGGGGAGCTGTTTTTT

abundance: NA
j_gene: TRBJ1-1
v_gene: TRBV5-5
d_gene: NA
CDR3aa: CASSAGGGLNTEAFF
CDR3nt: TGTGCCAGCAGCGCGGGGGGGGGTCTGAACACTGAAGCTTTCTTT

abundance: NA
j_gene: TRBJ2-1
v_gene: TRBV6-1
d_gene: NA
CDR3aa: CASYGDNEQFF
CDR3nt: TGTGCCAGCTACGGAGACAATGAGCAGTTCTTC

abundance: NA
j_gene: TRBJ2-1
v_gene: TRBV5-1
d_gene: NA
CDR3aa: CASSLDGVSYNEQFF
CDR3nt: TGCGCCAGCAGCTTGGACGGGGTTTCCTACAATGAGCAGTTCTTC

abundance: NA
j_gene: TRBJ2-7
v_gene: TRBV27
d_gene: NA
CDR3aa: CASSLSQGTYEQYF
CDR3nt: TGTGCCAGCAGTTTATCTCAGGGCACCTACGAGCAGTACTTC

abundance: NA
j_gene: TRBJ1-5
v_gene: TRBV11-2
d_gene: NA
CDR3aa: CASSSRAGVGSNQPQHF
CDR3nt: TGTGCCAGCAGCTCCCGGGCAGGGGTAGGGAGCAATCAGCCCCAGCATTTT

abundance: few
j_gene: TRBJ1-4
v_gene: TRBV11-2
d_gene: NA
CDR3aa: CASSFSIQAGGANEKLFF
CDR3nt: TGTGCCAGCAGCTTCAGTATCCAGGCTGGAGGGGCTAATGAAAAACTGTTTTTT

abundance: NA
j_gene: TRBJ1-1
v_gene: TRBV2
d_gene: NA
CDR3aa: CASSTNRDWAFF
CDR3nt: TGTGCCAGCAGCACAAACAGGGATTGGGCTTTCTTT

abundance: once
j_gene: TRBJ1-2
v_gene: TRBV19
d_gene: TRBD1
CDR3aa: CASSRFGTGEWDGYTF
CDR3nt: TGTGCCAGTAGTCGGTTCGGGACAGGGGAGTGGGATGGCTACACCTTC

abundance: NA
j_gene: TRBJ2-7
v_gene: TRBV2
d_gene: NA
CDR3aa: CASSWLNYEQYF
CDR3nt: TGTGCCAGCAGCTGGCTGAACTACGAGCAGTACTTC

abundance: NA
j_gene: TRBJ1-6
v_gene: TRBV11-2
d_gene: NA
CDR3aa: CASSPGPQGAYNSPLHF
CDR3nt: TGTGCCAGCAGCCCTGGCCCCCAGGGCGCTTATAATTCACCCCTCCACTTT

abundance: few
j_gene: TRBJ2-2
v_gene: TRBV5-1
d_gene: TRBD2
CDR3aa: CASSSQGLAGVGTGELFF
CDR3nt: TGCGCCAGCAGCTCACAGGGACTAGCGGGAGTTGGCACCGGGGAGCTGTTTTTT

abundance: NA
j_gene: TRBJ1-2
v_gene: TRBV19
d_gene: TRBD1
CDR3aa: CASSGGQVYSVYGYTF
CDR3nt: TGTGCCAGTAGTGGCGGACAGGTGTACAGTGTCTATGGCTACACCTTC

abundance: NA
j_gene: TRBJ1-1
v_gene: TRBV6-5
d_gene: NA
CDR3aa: CASSLGRRKNTEAFF
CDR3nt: TGTGCCAGCAGCCTCGGACGGAGGAAGAACACTGAAGCTTTCTTT

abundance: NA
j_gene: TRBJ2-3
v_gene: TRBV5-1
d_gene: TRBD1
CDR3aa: CASRVGTGSDTQYF
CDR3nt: TGCGCCAGCAGGGTGGGGACAGGGTCAGATACGCAGTATTTT

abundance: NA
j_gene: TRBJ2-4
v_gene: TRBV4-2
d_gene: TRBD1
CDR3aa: CASSPIKGGTGGKTGNIQYF
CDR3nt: TGTGCCAGCAGCCCGATTAAAGGGGGGACAGGAGGCAAAACTGGAAACATTCAGTACTTC

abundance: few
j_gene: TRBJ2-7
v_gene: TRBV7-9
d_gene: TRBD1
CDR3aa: CASSLGTGLSYEQYF
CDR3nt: TGTGCCAGCAGCTTAGGGACAGGGTTATCCTACGAGCAGTACTTC

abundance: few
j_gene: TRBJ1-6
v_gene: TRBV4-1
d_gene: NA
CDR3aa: CASSQDVDSPLHF
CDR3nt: TGCGCCAGCAGCCAAGATGTAGATTCACCCCTCCACTTT

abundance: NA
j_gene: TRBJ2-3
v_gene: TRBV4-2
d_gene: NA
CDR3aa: CASSHVGVGGGTDTQYF
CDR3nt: TGTGCCAGCAGCCACGTTGGAGTGGGAGGAGGCACAGATACGCAGTATTTT

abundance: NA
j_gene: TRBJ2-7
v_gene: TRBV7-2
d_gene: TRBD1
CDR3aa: CASSSLLRTGEQYF
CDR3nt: TGTGCCAGCAGCTCCCTACTACGGACAGGAGAGCAGTACTTC

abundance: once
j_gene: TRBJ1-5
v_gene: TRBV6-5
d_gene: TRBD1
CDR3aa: CASSRGQGTQPQHF
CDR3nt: TGTGCCAGCAGCCGGGGACAGGGGACTCAGCCCCAGCATTTT

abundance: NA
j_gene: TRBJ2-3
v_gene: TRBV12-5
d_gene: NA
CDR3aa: CASGYSTDTQYF
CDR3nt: TGTGCTAGTGGCTACAGCACAGATACGCAGTATTTT

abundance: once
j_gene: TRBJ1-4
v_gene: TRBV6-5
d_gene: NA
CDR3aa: CASTRGRGHDEKLFF
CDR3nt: TGTGCCAGCACTAGGGGAAGAGGTCACGATGAAAAACTGTTTTTT

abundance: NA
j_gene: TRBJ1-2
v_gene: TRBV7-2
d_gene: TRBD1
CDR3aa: CASSSTGGAGYTF
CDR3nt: TGTGCCAGCAGCTCCACAGGGGGGGCTGGCTACACCTTC

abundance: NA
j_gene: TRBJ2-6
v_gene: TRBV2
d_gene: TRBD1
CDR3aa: CASSRQGVGANVLTF
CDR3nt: TGTGCCAGCAGTAGACAGGGAGTTGGGGCCAACGTCCTGACTTTC

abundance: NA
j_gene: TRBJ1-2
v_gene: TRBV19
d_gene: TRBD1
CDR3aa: CASIPGQESVGYTF
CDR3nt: TGTGCCAGTATACCGGGACAGGAATCTGTTGGCTACACCTTC

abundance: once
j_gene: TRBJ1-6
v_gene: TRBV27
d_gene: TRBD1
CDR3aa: CASSLDAQGVSYNSPLHF
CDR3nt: TGTGCCAGCAGTTTAGATGCGCAGGGGGTCTCCTATAATTCACCCCTCCACTTT

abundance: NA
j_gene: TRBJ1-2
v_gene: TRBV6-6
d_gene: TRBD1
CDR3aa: CAASPDRHGYTF
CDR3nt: TGTGCTGCGAGCCCGGACAGGCATGGCTACACCTTC

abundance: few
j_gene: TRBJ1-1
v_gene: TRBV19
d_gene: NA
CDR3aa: CASSRETEAFF
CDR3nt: TGTGCCAGTAGTAGGGAGACTGAAGCTTTCTTT

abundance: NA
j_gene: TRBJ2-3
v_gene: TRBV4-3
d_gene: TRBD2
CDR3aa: CASSQTGLARGDTQYF
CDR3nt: TGCGCCAGCAGCCAAACGGGACTAGCTCGGGGAGATACGCAGTATTTT

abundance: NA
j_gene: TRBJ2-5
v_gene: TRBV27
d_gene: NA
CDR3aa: CASRQPAYRRTQYF
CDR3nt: TGTGCCAGCAGACAACCCGCCTATAGGAGGACCCAGTACTTC

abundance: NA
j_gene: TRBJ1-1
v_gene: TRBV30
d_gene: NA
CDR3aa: CAWGPGGTEAFF
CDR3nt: TGTGCCTGGGGACCCGGGGGAACTGAAGCTTTCTTT

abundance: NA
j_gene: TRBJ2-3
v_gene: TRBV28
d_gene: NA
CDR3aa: CASSFGGRGTDTQYF
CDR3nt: TGTGCCAGCAGTTTCGGTGGCAGGGGAACAGATACGCAGTATTTT

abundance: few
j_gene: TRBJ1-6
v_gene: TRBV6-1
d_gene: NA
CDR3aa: CASSDGQNNSPLHF
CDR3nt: TGTGCCAGCAGTGATGGACAGAATAATTCACCCCTCCACTTT

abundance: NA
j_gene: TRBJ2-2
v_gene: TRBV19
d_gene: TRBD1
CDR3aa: CATVDREEVGELFF
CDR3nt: TGTGCCACGGTGGACAGGGAGGAGGTCGGGGAGCTGTTTTTT

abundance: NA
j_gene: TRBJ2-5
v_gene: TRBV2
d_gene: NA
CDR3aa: CASSPDSGNGETQYF
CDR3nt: TGTGCCAGCAGTCCGGACAGCGGGAACGGGGAGACCCAGTACTTC

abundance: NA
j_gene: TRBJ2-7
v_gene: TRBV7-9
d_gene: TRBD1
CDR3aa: CASSTQTGTGGYEQYF
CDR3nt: TGTGCCAGCAGCACCCAAACCGGGACAGGGGGATACGAGCAGTACTTC

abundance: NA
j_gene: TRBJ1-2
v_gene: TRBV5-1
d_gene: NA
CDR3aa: CASSLDQVTYGYTF
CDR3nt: TGCGCCAGCAGCTTGGATCAGGTCACCTATGGCTACACCTTC

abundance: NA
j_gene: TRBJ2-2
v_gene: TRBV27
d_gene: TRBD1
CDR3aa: CASSTYRGHGTGELFF
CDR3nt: TGTGCCAGCAGTACCTACAGGGGGCATGGCACCGGGGAGCTGTTTTTT

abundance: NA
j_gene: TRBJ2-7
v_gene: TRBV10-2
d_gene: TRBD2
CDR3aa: CASRETSGKPYEQYF
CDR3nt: TGCGCCAGCAGGGAAACTAGCGGGAAACCCTACGAGCAGTACTTC

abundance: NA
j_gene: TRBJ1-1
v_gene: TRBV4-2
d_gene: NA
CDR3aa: CASATRVNTEAFF
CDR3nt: TGTGCCAGCGCCACCAGGGTGAACACTGAAGCTTTCTTT